A selection of T cell receptor beta chains follows, all from one sample in a study of blood T cell repertoires in COVID-19. TCRdb's copy holds only in-frame clones and misses some; the assay was immunoSEQ multiplex PCR. The data hold about 48,000 clones, with 75% to 90% observed a single time. Specimen: peripheral blood. The receptor source for this set is a man between 65 and 85 years old with acute or convalescent COVID-19. Each CDR3 is given with its conserved first and last residue. Fields, in order: V gene, clone size, J gene, D gene, CDR3 DNA, CDR3 protein. A D gene is named only where the DNA matches it firmly. Clone size is not always given. Where it is, it says once, few, many or a class for expanded clones.

>TRBV6-4|.|TRBJ2-6|.
TGTGCCAGCAGTGACCGGACTTGGGCCAACGTCCTGACTTTC
CASSDRTWANVLTF
>TRBV2|.|TRBJ2-1|.
TGTGCCAGCGGACTGATGGACGGCAATGAGCAGTTCTTC
CASGLMDGNEQFF
>TRBV12-5|.|TRBJ2-7|TRBD1
TGTGCTAGTGGTTTGGGGGGCAGGGGGTACTACGAGCAGTACTTC
CASGLGGRGYYEQYF
>TRBV9|.|TRBJ2-3|.
TGTGCCAGCAAACGAGCCCCTAGCACAGATACGCAGTATTTT
CASKRAPSTDTQYF
>TRBV4-3|.|TRBJ1-4|.
TGCGCCAGCAGCCAAGGTCACGGTAGTAGAACTAATGAAAAACTGTTTTTT
CASSQGHGSRTNEKLFF
>TRBV5-6|.|TRBJ1-1|TRBD1
TGTGCCAGCAGCGCCGGGACAGGACGAGCGAACACTGAAGCTTTCTTT
CASSAGTGRANTEAFF
>TRBV3-1/TRBV3-2|.|TRBJ2-1|TRBD2
TGTGCCAGCAGCCTACTTGGGACTAGCGGCAATGAGCAGTTCTTC
CASSLLGTSGNEQFF
>TRBV4-2|.|TRBJ1-5|.
TGTGCCAGCAGCCAAGACGGAGGGGAGAATCAGCCCCAGCATTTT
CASSQDGGENQPQHF
>TRBV27|.|TRBJ2-1|TRBD2
TGTGCCAGCAGTTCCCGACTAGCGGGGTTCTACAATGAGCAGTTCTTC
CASSSRLAGFYNEQFF
>TRBV15|.|TRBJ1-1|.
TGTGCCACCAGCAGAGTGCGACGCGGGGCTGAAGCTTTCTTT
CATSRVRRGAEAFF
>TRBV4-3|.|TRBJ1-1|.
TGCGCCAGCAGCCAAGGTACAGAAGCTTTCTTT
CASSQGTEAFF
>TRBV4-2|.|TRBJ1-2|TRBD1
TGTGCCAGCAGCCAAGCCATTTCCGGGACAGGGGGCTTTGGCTACACCTTC
CASSQAISGTGGFGYTF
>TRBV7-2|.|TRBJ1-1|.
TGTGCCAGCAGCTTACTGTCCCTCACTGAAGCTTTCTTT
CASSLLSLTEAFF
>TRBV4-1|.|TRBJ2-6|.
TGCGCCAGCAGCCAAGATCCCCGGACAGTGGCTGTCTCTGGGGCCAACGTCCTGACTTTC
CASSQDPRTVAVSGANVLTF
>TRBV24-1|.|TRBJ2-3|.
TGTGCCACCAGGGCAGCGTCCCCCGTTGATACGCAGTATTTT
CATRAASPVDTQYF
>TRBV7-3|once|TRBJ2-2|.
TGTGCCAGCAGCTACTTGGACACCGGGGAGCTGTTTTTT
CASSYLDTGELFF
>TRBV19|.|TRBJ2-5|.
TGTGCCAGTAGTACCTTAGGATCACCGGGGGAGACCCAGTACTTC
CASSTLGSPGETQYF
>TRBV6-5|.|TRBJ2-2|.
TGTGCCAGCTCCTCGTGGGGCGACGGGGAGCTGTTTTTT
CASSSWGDGELFF
>TRBV5-8|.|TRBJ1-1|.
TGTGCCAGCAGCTTGAACAGTGAAGCTTTCTTT
CASSLNSEAFF
>TRBV7-9|.|TRBJ1-5|.
TGTGCCAGCAGCTTGGAAGTTGGGCAGGGTGCAAATCAGCCCCAGCATTTT
CASSLEVGQGANQPQHF
>TRBV2|once|TRBJ1-4|.
TGTGCCAGCAGTGAAATTCGGGAAAAACTGTTTTTT
CASSEIREKLFF
>TRBV18|once|TRBJ1-2|TRBD1
TGTGCCAGCTCACCGCAGGGGGTCGAGTCTGGCTACACCTTC
CASSPQGVESGYTF
>TRBV29-1|few|TRBJ1-5|TRBD1
TGCAGCGTTGGGACAGGGGCGAATCAGCCCCAGCATTTT
CSVGTGANQPQHF
>TRBV3-1/TRBV3-2|.|TRBJ2-7|TRBD1
TGTGCCAGCAGCCTCCTGGACAGGGGGACGAACGAGCAGTACTTC
CASSLLDRGTNEQYF
>TRBV4-1|.|TRBJ2-7|.
TGCGCCAGCAGCCAAGCTTGGGACAATTCCTACGAGCAGTACTTC
CASSQAWDNSYEQYF
>TRBV19|.|TRBJ2-7|.
TGTGCCACCCGGACAGCCTCCTACGAGCAGTACTTC
CATRTASYEQYF
>TRBV10-3|.|TRBJ1-6|.
TGTGCCATCAGTGAGGAGGGCCGGAATTCACCCCTCCACTTT
CAISEEGRNSPLHF
>TRBV6-1|.|TRBJ2-4|.
TGTGCCAGCAGTGAACACCCTCTAGGCATTCAGTACTTC
CASSEHPLGIQYF
>TRBV10-3|.|TRBJ1-5|.
TGTGCCATCAGTGAGACAGATGGCAATCAGCCCCAGCATTTT
CAISETDGNQPQHF
>TRBV5-8|.|TRBJ2-7|TRBD1
TGTGCCAGCAGCACGGGGACAGGGGCCTACGAGCAGTACTTC
CASSTGTGAYEQYF
>TRBV24-1|.|TRBJ2-3|TRBD2
TGTGCCACCAGCAAAGGACTAGGAGCGTTGGGGACAGATACGCAGTATTTT
CATSKGLGALGTDTQYF
>TRBV11-3|.|TRBJ2-1|TRBD2
TGTGCCAGCAGCTTGGTGTGGGCTAGCGGGGATTCGAGCTCCTACAATGAGCAGTTCTTC
CASSLVWASGDSSSYNEQFF